The source of this TCR beta chain is a study of T cell responses to AZD1222 COVID-19 vaccine. Study observations and caveats: White British donors predominated, females outnumbered males, and clonal diversity was possibly underestimated. Spike-specific TCR breadth and depth grew following two AZD1222 doses. Unmutated variant regions are reportedly the target of nearly half of TCRs that are spike-specific.

On this clone: As yet, its antigen is unknown.

Repertoires were generated with immunoSEQ multiplex PCR, while TCRdb's copy carries only in-frame clones and drops some. The sample consists of about 140,000 clones, 90% to 95% of them appearing once. Germline trimming cut 0 bases from V and 3 bases from J; bases unmatched to any gene: 3. The CDR3 has 15 amino acids. Germline V gene data show CDR1 as MGHRA and CDR2 as YSYEKL. The origin of this receptor is an adult in good health. The chain is built from TRBV4-1 and TRBJ2-7, with 9 bases matching TRBD1. The sample in question was peripheral blood, obtained on day 0 of MenACWY control vaccination. The CDR3 nucleotides are TGCGCCAGCAGCCAAGAAGGGACAGGGTTCTACGAGCAGTACTTC. As protein: CASSQEGTGFYEQYF.